Listed here are 27 T cell receptor beta chains from one sample, sequenced in a study of shared clonotypes between healthy human individuals. This table comes from immunoSEQ multiplex PCR, and its TCRdb copy is limited to in-frame clones, with some not included. This sample yields 2.3 million or so clones, of which over 85% are seen a single time; approximately 0.4% belongs to the top ten. Material: naive CD4+ T cells from PBMCs. The sample's subset: CD45RA+ positively selected. The receptors shown here come from a man aged 18 to 29 in good health. Some clones in this sample may be carry-over from other donors' samples.

The CDR3 nucleotides read TGTGCCAGCAGCCTACAACTAGCGGGAGATGAGCAGTTCTTC. It translates to CASSLQLAGDEQFF. The chain combines TRBV4-2 with TRBJ2-1; 11 bases line up with TRBD2. Per germline, CDR1 LGHNA and CDR2 YNFKEQ. CDR3 length equals 14 residues. The V and J ends lost 4 bases and 8 bases, in that order; junction bases with no gene match: 4.

The genes are TRBV21-1 and TRBJ2-7; TRBD2, as called in the table, went unchecked against the DNA. TRBV21-1 is termed a pseudogene. The CDR3 contains 17 residues. CDR3 sequence reads: CASSTCHGTSETYEQYF. The CDR3 DNA follows: TGTGCCAGCAGCACCTGCCATGGGACTAGCGAGACCTACGAGCAGTACTTC.

The V call is TRBV5-1, the J call TRBJ2-1; TRBD2 matches 7 bases. With V trimmed by 0 bases and J by 10 bases, 13 bases remained unmatched. The CDR3 runs to 16 residues. The germline V gene has CDR1 SGHRS and CDR2 YFSETQ. CDR3 in amino acids: CASSLGLGEGRLEQFF. CDR3 in DNA: TGCGCCAGCAGCTTGGGTCTGGGGGAGGGCCGGTTGGAGCAGTTCTTC.

This clone was recorded only once. This sequence joins TRBV18 and TRBJ2-7; tentatively, D is TRBD2 (6 bases). This CDR3 spans 14 amino acids. Between the trimmed V and J ends, which lost 4 bases and 7 bases, there was a span of 17 bases. Germline CDR1 reads KGHSH; CDR2 reads LQKENI. CDR3 protein: CASSLRDSAWEQYF. CDR3 DNA: TGTGCCAGCTCACTCCGGGACTCTGCTTGGGAGCAGTACTTC.

The V call is TRBV5-1, the J call TRBJ2-7; D gene uncertain. With 0 bases removed from V and 2 bases from J, the gap between germline ends came to 12 bases. This CDR3 contains 15 residues. Germline V gene lookup returns CDR1 SGHRS and CDR2 YFSETQ. In DNA form, the CDR3 reads TGCGCCAGCAGCTTGGCCGCAGGACCCGCCTACGAGCAGTACTTC. Its protein product is CASSLAAGPAYEQYF.

This chain joins TRBV27 and TRBJ2-1, with 13 bases aligning to TRBD2. The CDR3 extends over 17 amino acids. V shed 6 bases, J shed 10 bases, and the junction held 15 bases outside the gene matches. Per germline, CDR1 MNHEY and CDR2 SMNVEV (reference sequence). CDR3 sequence reads: CASSPYPGLAGDGEQFF. For the CDR3, the DNA is TGTGCCAGCAGCCCTTATCCCGGACTAGCGGGAGACGGAGAGCAGTTCTTC.

The chain joins TRBV7-9 to TRBJ1-5, with D uncertain. Trimming removed 5 bases from V and 7 bases from J, with 12 bases in between. The CDR3 loop spans 13 amino acids. Germline CDR1 SEHNR, CDR2 FQNEAQ (reference sequence). Here the CDR3 DNA reads TGTGCCAGCAGCGCCCTCTCGGGACAGCCCCAGCATTTT. It codes for CASSALSGQPQHF. Full variable domain (outside the CDR3, taken from reference TRBV7-9 and TRBJ1-5): DTGVSQNPRHKITKRGQNVTFRCDPISEHNRLYWYRQTLGQGPEFLTYFQNEAQLEKSRLLSDRFSAERPKGSFSTLEIQRTEQGDSAMYLCASSALSGQPQHFGDGTRLSIL.

This clone was picked up one time. Within the sample, other DNA sequences also encode this same CDR3. The genes are TRBV2 and TRBJ2-5, with D tentatively TRBD1 (6 bases). Germline-derived CDR1 and CDR2 are SNHLY and FYNNEI. CDR3 length equals 13 residues. Trimming cost V 4 bases and J 4 bases, with 10 bases left between them. The CDR3 spells CASSGETGETQYF. The CDR3 DNA sequence: TGTGCCAGCAGTGGAGAGACAGGAGAGACCCAGTACTTC.

The gene calls are TRBV29-1 and TRBJ2-2; D might be TRBD1 (6 bases). CDR3 length: 13 residues. Germline CDR1 SQVTM, CDR2 ANQGSEA. V was trimmed by 6 bases and J by 1 base, leaving 9 bases between them. The CDR3 sequence: CSVLDRNTGELFF. The CDR3 nucleotides are TGCAGCGTACTGGACAGGAACACCGGGGAGCTGTTTTTT.

A single count supports this clone. The chain carries TRBV5-1 and TRBJ2-3; perhaps TRBD1 as D (6 bases). Germline-derived CDR1 and CDR2 are SGHRS and YFSETQ. The length of the CDR3 is 14 residues. Trimming stripped 7 bases from V and 0 bases from J, with 12 bases between. CDR3 coding DNA: TGCGCCAGCGCAGGGACACTCAGCACAGATACGCAGTATTTT. Its protein is CASAGTLSTDTQYF.

The chain has TRBV7-9 and TRBJ2-2; TRBD2 aligns across 7 bases. The germline CDR1 and CDR2 sequences are SEHNR and FQNEAQ (reference sequence). V lost 5 bases to trimming and J lost 2 bases; unmatched junction nucleotides: 8. The CDR3 consists of 16 residues. The CDR3: CASSKLTSSNTGELFF. CDR3 DNA: TGTGCCAGCAGCAAACTGACTAGCAGTAACACCGGGGAGCTGTTTTTT.

The chain links TRBV30 to TRBJ1-3; D call uncertain. CDR1 and CDR2 (germline): GTSNPN, SVGIG (reference sequence). Trimming stripped 4 bases from V and 3 bases from J, with 10 bases between. The CDR3 is 13 residues long. CDR3 nucleotide sequence: TGTGCCTGGATCCCCACCTTTGGAAACACCATATATTTT. It yields the protein CAWIPTFGNTIYF.

The genes are TRBV11-2 and TRBJ2-3; 12 nucleotides agree with TRBD2. CDR3 length: 18 amino acids. Trimming took 3 bases from V and 1 from J; bases not matched to a gene: 8. Germline V lookup: CDR1 SGHAT, CDR2 FQNNGV. CDR3 sequence: CASSLWTSGKGGTDTQYF. The CDR3 nucleotides read TGTGCCAGCAGCTTGTGGACTAGCGGGAAGGGAGGCACAGATACGCAGTATTTT.

The chain carries TRBV7-3 and TRBJ2-7, with D hard to call. With 3 bases removed from V and 1 base from J, the gap between germline ends came to 7 bases. Germline V lookup: CDR1 SGHTA, CDR2 FQGTGA. CDR3 length: 13 residues. The CDR3 nucleotides read TGTGCCAGCAGCTTCCGGCTATCCTACGAGCAGTACTTC. Translated: CASSFRLSYEQYF.

The chain employs TRBV28 and TRBJ2-7, with 11 nucleotides matching TRBD1. Unmatched junction bases numbered 0, after V lost 2 bases and J lost 9 bases. The CDR3 consists of 12 residues. Germline V gene data show CDR1 as MDHEN and CDR2 as SYDVKM. The CDR3 reads CASSLGTGGQYF. Here the CDR3 DNA reads TGTGCCAGCAGTTTAGGGACAGGGGGGCAGTACTTC.

This chain links TRBV28 with TRBJ1-1; D possibly corresponds to TRBD1 (6 bases). CDR1 and CDR2 (germline): MDHEN, SYDVKM. V lost 8 bases to trimming and J lost 4 bases, with 17 bases between them. The CDR3 sequence is 14 residues long. The CDR3 DNA is TGTGCCAGCCATTTACAGGGAAGACCCACTGAAGCTTTCTTT. Amino acid sequence: CASHLQGRPTEAFF.

Details on this clone: Other DNA sequences in this specimen translate into the identical CDR3. This sequence joins TRBV19 and TRBJ2-3; D not certain. Trimming shortened V by 3 bases and J by 2 bases, and 9 bases separated the two germline ends. The CDR3 sequence is 14 residues long. In germline, CDR1 is LNHDA, CDR2 SQIVND (reference sequence). CDR3 DNA sequence: TGTGCCAGTAGTATCCTCACGGACACAGATACGCAGTATTTT. It translates to CASSILTDTDTQYF. Variable domain in full (rest from reference TRBV19 and TRBJ2-3): DGGITQSPKYLFRKEGQNVTLSCEQNLNHDAMYWYRQDPGQGLRLIYYSQIVNDFQKGDIAEGYSVSREKKESFPLTVTSAQKNPTAFYLCASSILTDTDTQYFGPGTRLTVL.

The chain uses TRBV9 and TRBJ2-5; weak D call: TRBD2 (5 bases). The CDR3 extends over 16 amino acids. The ends were cut back, 0 bases at V and 2 bases at J, with 14 bases in the middle. CDR1 and CDR2 from the germline V gene are SGDLS and YYNGEE. The CDR3 coding sequence is TGTGCCAGCAGCGTAGGAGGGTGGAGTGAACAAGAGACCCAGTACTTC. As protein: CASSVGGWSEQETQYF.

The chain joins TRBV6-6 to TRBJ2-3; 7 bases align to TRBD1. Trimming cost V 4 bases and J 4 bases; bases outside gene matches: 5. The germline V gene has CDR1 MNHNY and CDR2 SVGAGI (reference sequence). This CDR3 is 14 amino acids long. CDR3 DNA: TGTGCCAGCAGTTCCAGACAGGGTTCAGATACGCAGTATTTT. This translates into CASSSRQGSDTQYF.

This clone was seen once. Other DNA sequences in the same sample also yield this CDR3. The V and J genes are TRBV7-3 and TRBJ2-3; possible D gene TRBD2, 5 bases. Between the trimmed V and J ends, which lost 3 bases and 2 bases, there was a span of 9 bases. The CDR3 totals 14 residues. Germline V gene lookup returns CDR1 SGHTA and CDR2 FQGTGA. CDR3 sequence (DNA): TGTGCCAGCAGCTTCAGCGGCAACACAGATACGCAGTATTTT. Amino acid sequence: CASSFSGNTDTQYF.

This chain joins TRBV28 and TRBJ2-7; 9 nucleotides agree with TRBD2. Germline assignment: CDR1 MDHEN and CDR2 SYDVKM. V shed 2 bases and J 6 bases; nucleotides not matched to a gene: 8. This CDR3 contains 15 residues. CDR3 bases: TGTGCCAGCAGTTTAAATCTAGCGGGAAGGCGCGAGCAGTACTTC. This codes for CASSLNLAGRREQYF.

The chain is built from TRBV6-1 and TRBJ2-5; no reliable D call. This CDR3 has 16 amino acids. The V gene lost 0 bases and the J gene lost 5 bases, with 16 bases spanning the gap. Germline CDR1 MNHNS, CDR2 SASEGT. The CDR3: CASSEATPILSETQYF. DNA for the CDR3: TGTGCCAGCAGTGAAGCAACCCCAATTTTGAGTGAGACCCAGTACTTC.

Only one count was recorded for this clone. CDR3 protein: CASSEALLVWDRDVGELFF. DNA of the CDR3: TGTGCCAGCAGTGAAGCGCTTCTGGTTTGGGACAGGGATGTCGGGGAGCTGTTTTTT. The chain has TRBV6-1 and TRBJ2-2, with 9 positions matching TRBD1. With V trimmed by 0 bases and J by 7 bases, 15 bases remained unmatched. Germline lookup yields CDR1 MNHNS and CDR2 SASEGT. The length of the CDR3 is 19 residues.

This rearrangement joins TRBV6-6 to TRBJ1-2; D gene unclear. Germline V gene data show CDR1 as MNHNY and CDR2 as SVGAGI (reference sequence). V lost 6 bases, J lost 4 bases, and 15 bases lay in between. This CDR3 has 14 amino acids. The CDR3 loop is CASRDEPSAYGYTF. CDR3 DNA: TGTGCCAGCAGGGACGAACCTAGCGCCTATGGCTACACCTTC.

The rearrangement joins TRBV28 to TRBJ1-3; D is undetermined. The germline V and J ends were trimmed by 4 bases and 2 bases, with 9 bases remaining between them. This CDR3 contains 14 residues. Germline values: CDR1 MDHEN, CDR2 SYDVKM. The CDR3 loop reads CASSSASAGNTIYF. In DNA form, the CDR3 reads TGTGCCAGCAGTTCCGCGAGCGCTGGAAACACCATATATTTT. The full variable domain, in which reference TRBV28 and TRBJ1-3 provide the parts outside the CDR3, is DVKVTQSSRYLVKRTGEKVFLECVQDMDHENMFWYRQDPGLGLRLIYFSYDVKMKEKGDIPEGYSVSREKKERFSLILESASTNQTSMYLCASSSASAGNTIYFGEGSWLTVV.

The V and J genes are TRBV7-9 and TRBJ1-2; D is undetermined. This CDR3 is built from 14 residues. V lost 2 bases and J 2 bases, leaving 9 bases between the germline ends. Germline values: CDR1 SEHNR, CDR2 FQNEAQ (reference sequence). In DNA form, the CDR3 reads TGTGCCAGCAGCTTAAACGCAGCCAACTATGGCTACACCTTC. It encodes CASSLNAANYGYTF.

The V and J genes are TRBV10-3 and TRBJ1-2; D is ambiguous. The CDR3 extends over 15 amino acids. Looked up from germline, CDR1 is ENHRY and CDR2 is SYGVKD. Trimming pared 3 bases from V and 1 base from J, leaving 12 bases between. The CDR3 is CAISDRDSGNYGYTF. DNA for the CDR3: TGTGCCATCAGTGATAGGGATTCGGGTAACTATGGCTACACCTTC.